What follows are 28 T cell receptor beta chains derived from one specimen sequenced in a study of blood T cell repertoires in COVID-19. The assay was immunoSEQ multiplex PCR, and TCRdb's table has in-frame clones only and misses some. The profile shows more than 60,000 clones, 84% of them singletons. Input material: peripheral blood. The receptor set was obtained from a man between 50 and 59 years old with acute or convalescent COVID-19.

The genes are TRBV9 and TRBJ1-1; D call uncertain. Trimming pared 7 bases from V and 2 bases from J, leaving 12 bases between. The CDR3 consists of 13 residues. Germline CDR1 SGDLS, CDR2 YYNGEE. The CDR3 is CASGNQLNTEAFF. CDR3 bases: TGTGCCAGCGGCAATCAACTAAACACTGAAGCTTTCTTT.

As for this clone: One end of the junction varies from germline; a read error may be responsible. V gene TRBV4-3 combines with J gene TRBJ1-3; D remains ambiguous. CDR1 and CDR2 from the germline V gene are LGHNA and YSLEER. This CDR3 region has 18 residues. The CDR3 is CASSQDRLGAISGSTIYF. CDR3 DNA: TGCGCCAGCAGCCAAGATCGCCTGGGAGCAATCTCTGGAAGCACCATATATTTT.

The chain links TRBV5-5 to TRBJ2-7, with 8 nucleotides matching TRBD1. Looked up from germline, CDR1 is SGHKS and CDR2 is YYEKEE (reference sequence). The CDR3 covers 14 residues. Germline trimming cut 2 bases from V and 5 bases from J; bases unmatched to any gene: 6. CDR3 in amino acids: CASSFGTGVDEQYF. CDR3 nucleotides: TGTGCCAGCAGCTTCGGGACAGGAGTAGACGAGCAGTACTTC.

The J gene is TRBJ1-2, the V gene TRBV19, with 7 positions matching TRBD1. This CDR3 region has 13 residues. Germline-derived CDR1 and CDR2 are LNHDA and SQIVND (reference sequence). The junction had 7 bases not matched to a gene; V was cut back by 5 bases and J by 7 bases. CDR3 amino acids: CASSHPGQTGYTF. The DNA for the CDR3 is TGTGCCAGTAGTCATCCGGGACAGACTGGCTACACCTTC.

The J gene is TRBJ1-2, the V gene TRBV7-2; D gene uncertain. CDR3 size: 13 residues. Per germline, CDR1 SGHTA and CDR2 FQGNSA. V shed 5 bases and J shed 5 bases, with 12 bases lying between them. In nucleotides, the CDR3 is TGTGCCAGCAGCCCCTTTTCCAGATATGGCTACACCTTC. Encoded protein: CASSPFSRYGYTF.

The J gene is TRBJ2-2, the V gene TRBV18; D not resolved. The CDR3 length is 12 residues. V was pared by 3 bases and J by 7 bases, with 6 bases between. Germline-derived CDR1 and CDR2 are KGHSH and LQKENI. CDR3 nucleotide sequence: TGTGCCAGCTCACCGGCAGGCGGGGAGCTGTTTTTT. It encodes CASSPAGGELFF.

This chain uses TRBV10-3 with TRBJ2-5; a weak D match, TRBD2 (6 bases). V was trimmed by 0 bases and J by 2 bases, leaving 10 bases between them. The CDR3 has 15 residues. In germline, CDR1 is ENHRY, CDR2 SYGVKD. In DNA form, the CDR3 reads TGTGCCATCAGTGAGTCGATCGGAGGGCAAGAGACCCAGTACTTC. It yields the protein CAISESIGGQETQYF.

The chain employs TRBV28 and TRBJ1-5; no clear D gene. V lost 1 base, J lost 5 bases, and 15 bases lay in between. CDR3 length: 16 amino acids. Looked up from germline, CDR1 is MDHEN and CDR2 is SYDVKM. The CDR3 DNA sequence: TGTGCCAGCAGTTTATCAGGCCACCTGGCCGATCAGCCCCAGCATTTT. Encoded protein: CASSLSGHLADQPQHF.

V usage is TRBV7-2 and J usage is TRBJ2-1; the D gene is possibly TRBD2 (5 bases). This CDR3 has 15 amino acids. Germline V CDR1 and CDR2: SGHTA, FQGNSA. The ends were cut back, 1 base at V and 4 bases at J, with 11 bases in the middle. In DNA form, the CDR3 reads TGTGCCAGCAGCTTAGGGGCGGGCCCATACAATGAGCAGTTCTTC. It specifies CASSLGAGPYNEQFF.

The J gene is TRBJ2-5, the V gene TRBV6-2 or TRBV6-3; 11 bases align to TRBD1. CDR1 and CDR2 from the germline V gene are MNHEY and SVGEGT. This CDR3 is 17 amino acids long. With 0 bases clipped from V and 5 bases from J, the junction kept 8 bases outside the gene matches. The CDR3: CASSYSRTGGAWETQYF. The CDR3 DNA reads TGTGCCAGCAGTTACTCGCGGACAGGGGGCGCATGGGAGACCCAGTACTTC.

J is TRBJ2-7 and V is TRBV7-9; maybe TRBD2 (5 bases). Deletions cut 2 bases from V and 0 bases from J, with 8 bases between. CDR3 size: 14 residues. The germline V gene has CDR1 SEHNR and CDR2 FQNEAQ (reference sequence). The CDR3 DNA reads as TGTGCCAGCAGCTTATACGGGGACTCCTACGAGCAGTACTTC. It specifies CASSLYGDSYEQYF.

The chain joins TRBV21-1 to TRBJ2-1; no DNA check was done on the table's D call, TRBD1. TRBV21-1 represents a pseudogene. The CDR3 loop spans 13 amino acids. DNA of the CDR3: TGTGCCAGCAGCAACGTGACAGGGGACGAGCAGTTCTTC. This translates into CASSNVTGDEQFF.

The genes are TRBV7-2 and TRBJ2-1; possible D gene TRBD2, 5 bases. The germline gives CDR1 SGHTA, CDR2 FQGNSA. V was shortened by 2 bases and J by 1 base, with 9 bases between the two germline ends. This CDR3 has 15 residues. The CDR3 here is CASSLRLLSYNEQFF. The DNA for the CDR3 is TGTGCCAGCAGCTTACGACTACTTTCCTACAATGAGCAGTTCTTC. Full variable domain (rest looked up from reference TRBV7-2 and TRBJ2-1): GAGVSQSPSNKVTEKGKDVELRCDPISGHTALYWYRQSLGQGLEFLIYFQGNSAPDKSGLPSDRFSAERTGGSVSTLTIQRTQQEDSAVYLCASSLRLLSYNEQFFGPGTRLTVL.

CDR3 in amino acids: CASGRRGTLGEQYF. In nucleotides, the CDR3 is TGTGCTAGTGGTCGCAGGGGCACCCTGGGCGAGCAGTACTTC. The V and J genes are TRBV12-5 and TRBJ2-7, with D possibly being TRBD1 (6 bases). The V gene lost 5 bases and the J gene lost 6 bases, with 17 bases spanning the gap. The CDR3 runs 14 residues. CDR1 is LGHNT, CDR2 FRNRAP, per germline.

The chain employs TRBV28 and TRBJ2-5, with D possibly matching TRBD1 (6 bases). Trimming stripped 2 bases from V and 5 bases from J, with 9 bases between. The CDR3 totals 13 residues. Germline values: CDR1 MDHEN, CDR2 SYDVKM. The CDR3 DNA reads as TGTGCCAGCAGTTTAGAACAGGGTGAGACCCAGTACTTC. As protein: CASSLEQGETQYF.

The V gene is TRBV21-1, the J gene TRBJ1-2. TRBV21-1 constitutes a pseudogene. The CDR3 runs 14 residues. CDR3 residues: CASSNTGVYYGYTF. The DNA for the CDR3 is TGTGCCAGCAGCAACACCGGAGTCTACTATGGCTACACCTTC.

This chain links TRBV11-3 with TRBJ2-2, with TRBD2 matching over 12 bases. The V and J ends lost 3 bases and 5 bases, in that order; junction bases with no gene match: 1. CDR1 is SGHNT, CDR2 YENEEA, per germline. The CDR3 consists of 15 residues. DNA of the CDR3: TGTGCCAGCAGCTTGACTAGCGGGAGTACCGGGGAGCTGTTTTTT. This sequence encodes CASSLTSGSTGELFF. The complete variable domain, with remaining parts taken from reference TRBV11-3 and TRBJ2-2, reads EAGVVQSPRYKIIEKKQPVAFWCNPISGHNTLYWYLQNLGQGPELLIRYENEEAVDDSQLPKDRFSAERLKGVDSTLKIQPAELGDSAVYLCASSLTSGSTGELFFGEGSRLTVL.

This clone was counted only a few times. The gene calls are TRBV27 and TRBJ2-1; perhaps TRBD2 as D (7 bases). Germline CDR1 and CDR2: MNHEY and SMNVEV (reference sequence). V was clipped by 0 bases and J by 0 bases, with 9 bases between them. CDR3 length equals 16 residues. CDR3 nucleotides: TGTGCCAGCAGTTTATCGGCGGGGGCCTCCTACAATGAGCAGTTCTTC. Translation gives CASSLSAGASYNEQFF.

The J gene is TRBJ1-2, the V gene TRBV11-2, with TRBD1 as a possible D gene (5 bases). The CDR3 is 13 amino acids. Trimming removed 1 base at V and 2 bases at J, with 5 bases between. Germline V gene lookup returns CDR1 SGHAT and CDR2 FQNNGV. The CDR3 protein is CASSLAGNYGYTF. CDR3 sequence (DNA): TGTGCCAGCAGCTTAGCAGGGAACTATGGCTACACCTTC.

This clone was counted once. The genes are TRBV4-1 and TRBJ1-4; 9 positions match TRBD1. V trimming: 0 bases; J trimming: 10 bases; junction bases outside the gene matches: 6. CDR3 length: 15 residues. Germline V gene lookup returns CDR1 MGHRA and CDR2 YSYEKL. DNA for the CDR3: TGCGCCAGCAGCCAAGATCCGAGACAGGGGGTAAAACTGTTTTTT. Protein: CASSQDPRQGVKLFF.

The genes are TRBV7-9 and TRBJ2-1; 8 nucleotides line up with TRBD2. The V and J ends lost 2 bases and 7 bases, in that order; junction bases with no gene match: 13. The CDR3 sequence is 17 residues long. In germline, CDR1 is SEHNR, CDR2 FQNEAQ (reference sequence). The CDR3 nucleotides are TGTGCCAGCAGCTTAACTCGAGCGGGGGTGTCCCCTAATGAGCAGTTCTTC. Translation gives CASSLTRAGVSPNEQFF.

V and J are TRBV7-6 and TRBJ2-7; 8 positions agree with TRBD1. From germline, CDR1 is SGHVS and CDR2 FNYEAQ. The trim removed 5 bases at V and 1 base at J, leaving 7 bases unmatched. The CDR3 is 15 amino acids. The CDR3 sequence: CASSPRTGPSYEQYF. The CDR3 DNA sequence: TGTGCCAGCAGCCCTCGGACAGGGCCGTCCTACGAGCAGTACTTC.

The chain joins TRBV4-3 to TRBJ1-2, with a possible D match to TRBD1 (6 bases). CDR3 length: 15 residues. V was clipped by 0 bases and J by 8 bases, with 16 bases between them. CDR1 is LGHNA, CDR2 YSLEER, per germline. In DNA form, the CDR3 reads TGCGCCAGCAGCCAAGATAGTTTACAGGGTGAGGGCTACACCTTC. Amino acids: CASSQDSLQGEGYTF.

This chain links TRBV27 with TRBJ1-1; the match to TRBD1 covers 11 bases. The ends lost 8 bases at V and 5 bases at J; junction bases unmatched: 10. Germline-derived CDR1 and CDR2 are MNHEY and SMNVEV (reference sequence). This CDR3 contains 15 residues. In DNA, the CDR3 is TGTGCCAGCGGACGGGACAGGGGGACTTCGACTGAAGCTTTCTTT. As protein: CASGRDRGTSTEAFF.

This chain connects TRBV7-2 to TRBJ1-4, with no clear D. Trimming removed 5 bases at V and 7 bases at J, with 11 bases between. The CDR3 totals 13 residues. Looked up from germline, CDR1 is SGHTA and CDR2 is FQGNSA. CDR3 protein: CASSQLHGEKLFF. DNA of the CDR3: TGTGCCAGCAGCCAACTGCATGGTGAAAAACTGTTTTTT.

This sequence joins TRBV4-3 and TRBJ2-3; 11 bases fit TRBD2. Germline CDR1 reads LGHNA; CDR2 reads YSLEER. The CDR3 contains 13 residues. V dropped 3 bases and J dropped 9; count of bases not matched to a gene: 2. Written as DNA, the CDR3 is TGCGCCAGCAGCCACGGACTAGCGGGCACGCAGTATTTT. Its translation is CASSHGLAGTQYF.

V usage is TRBV27 and J usage is TRBJ1-2, with D possibly being TRBD1 (6 bases). Between the trimmed V and J ends, which lost 3 bases and 7 bases, there was a span of 12 bases. The germline CDR1 and CDR2 sequences are MNHEY and SMNVEV (reference sequence). The CDR3 consists of 13 residues. This chain's CDR3 is CASSFADSFGYTF. CDR3 nucleotides: TGTGCCAGCAGTTTTGCGGACAGCTTTGGCTACACCTTC.

The chain is built from TRBV5-1 and TRBJ2-7; the match to TRBD2 covers 9 bases. The CDR3 is 14 amino acids. The germline CDR1 and CDR2 sequences are SGHRS and YFSETQ. The V and J ends lost 2 bases and 7 bases, in that order; junction bases with no gene match: 7. The DNA of the CDR3 is TGCGCCAGCAGCTTCGAAGCGGGGGGTTATGAGCAGTACTTC. It codes for CASSFEAGGYEQYF.